Listed here are 11 T cell receptor beta chains from one sample, sequenced in a study of blood T cells in healthy people across ages. The use of a sample-barcoded 5' primer and a J-beta primer mix characterized a second PCR of 7 to 11 cycles. Via MiXCR, TCRdb re-called the 5' RACE reads, giving one row per CDR3 protein. The table has some 710,000 distinct CDR3 sequences, 22% seen once; the top ten hold under 25%. The material sequenced was blood. These receptors originate from a man between 65 and 85 years old in good health.

The rearrangement links TRBV20-1 to TRBJ1-5; D might be TRBD1 (5 bases). CDR1 is DFQATT, CDR2 SNEGSKA, per germline (reference sequence). The CDR3 runs 15 residues. The germline V and J ends were trimmed by 2 bases and 2 bases, with 13 bases remaining between them. The CDR3 is CSARRGGRGNQPQHF. The CDR3 bases are TGCAGTGCTAGACGCGGGGGTCGGGGCAATCAGCCCCAGCATTTT.

This clonotype has a handful of counts. V is TRBV3-1 and J is TRBJ2-4; D not resolved. The CDR3 is 12 residues long. The V end was cut by 4 bases, the J end by 7 bases, with 8 bases between. Germline loops: CDR1 LGHDT, CDR2 YNNKEL (reference sequence). This chain's CDR3 is CASSRVDNIQYF. CDR3 nucleotides: TGTGCCAGCAGCCGGGTCGATAACATTCAGTACTTC.

In this sample, this clonotype turned up a few times. This chain links TRBV4-1 with TRBJ1-4; 7 nucleotides match TRBD1. V gave up 2 bases and J gave up 3 bases; unmatched junction bases: 6. The CDR3 is 16 residues long. Per the germline V gene, CDR1 is MGHRA and CDR2 is YSYEKL. CDR3 in amino acids: CASSQTGERPNEKLFF. The DNA for the CDR3 is TGCGCCAGCAGCCAAACAGGGGAACGACCTAATGAAAAACTGTTTTTT.

This clonotype has only a few counts. This chain uses TRBV20-1 with TRBJ2-7; D is unclear. There are 13 residues in the CDR3. Germline lookup yields CDR1 DFQATT and CDR2 SNEGSKA (reference sequence). The germline V and J ends were trimmed by 3 bases and 3 bases, with 12 bases remaining between them. CDR3 amino acids: CSASFRADYEQYF. The CDR3 DNA sequence: TGCAGTGCTAGTTTCAGAGCAGACTACGAGCAGTACTTC.

The chain uses TRBV7-9 and TRBJ2-3, with 8 bases identical to TRBD2. Germline CDR1 is SEHNR and CDR2 is FQNEAQ (reference sequence). The V gene end was trimmed by 7 bases and the J gene end by 1 base; junction bases not matched to a gene: 7. This CDR3 region has 15 residues. The CDR3: CASTPDGGGTDTQYF. The DNA for the CDR3 is TGTGCCAGCACCCCTGACGGGGGGGGCACAGATACGCAGTATTTT.

The gene calls are TRBV12-3 or TRBV12-4 and TRBJ2-3, with TRBD2 matching over 8 bases. Trimming at V came to 5 bases and at J to 3 bases, leaving 7 bases not matched to a gene. The CDR3 runs 15 residues. CDR3 DNA sequence: TGTGCCAGCAGTGACCCGGGACTAGAGACAGATACGCAGTATTTT. Translation: CASSDPGLETDTQYF.

The chain links TRBV11-2 to TRBJ1-1; a possible D gene is TRBD1 (5 bases). Germline V gives CDR1 SGHAT, CDR2 FQNNGV. The CDR3 totals 15 residues. V was cut by 3 bases and J by 4 bases, with 15 bases left in between. The CDR3 spells CASSFLRGVGTEAFF. The CDR3 nucleotides read TGTGCCAGCAGCTTTTTGAGGGGCGTGGGCACTGAAGCTTTCTTT. Full variable domain (outside the CDR3, taken from reference TRBV11-2 and TRBJ1-1): EAGVAQSPRYKIIEKRQSVAFWCNPISGHATLYWYQQILGQGPKLLIQFQNNGVVDDSQLPKDRFSAERLKGVDSTLKIQPAKLEDSAVYLCASSFLRGVGTEAFFGQGTRLTVV.

The chain combines TRBV24-1 with TRBJ1-2, with D unclear. Trimming removed 0 bases at V and 3 bases at J, with 7 bases between. This CDR3 comprises 14 residues. The germline V gene has CDR1 KGHDR and CDR2 SFDVKD. This chain's CDR3 is CATSDLTRDYGYTF. As DNA, the CDR3 is TGTGCCACCAGTGATTTGACCCGGGACTATGGCTACACCTTC.

This clonotype has at least ten counts. The chain has TRBV7-2 and TRBJ2-1; no reliable D call. The CDR3 loop spans 17 amino acids. Germline CDR1 and CDR2: SGHTA and FQGNSA. The ends were cut back, 0 bases at V and 0 bases at J, with 12 bases in the middle. This CDR3 is CASSLAGGLSSYNEQFF. As DNA, the CDR3 is TGTGCCAGCAGCTTAGCGGGCGGATTAAGCTCCTACAATGAGCAGTTCTTC.

This chain connects TRBV6-1 to TRBJ2-5, with 15 bases aligning to TRBD2. The CDR3 is 17 amino acids. Germline V gene sequence: CDR1 MNHNS, CDR2 SASEGT. Germline trimming cut 6 bases from V and 4 bases from J; bases unmatched to any gene: 9. The CDR3 sequence: CASRETMGLAGGETQYF. The CDR3 nucleotides read TGTGCCAGCAGGGAAACCATGGGACTAGCGGGAGGAGAGACCCAGTACTTC.

This clonotype showed up just a few times. Here the CDR3 omits its conserved ending phenylalanine or tryptophan, so a read error is the likely source. This rearrangement joins TRBV27 to TRBJ1-2; possible D gene TRBD1, 5 bases. Per germline, CDR1 MNHEY and CDR2 SMNVEV (reference sequence). The CDR3 consists of 13 residues. The V gene lost 4 bases and the J gene lost 6 bases, with 12 bases spanning the gap. Written as DNA, the CDR3 is TGTGCCAGCAGTTCTCGGGGGGTTGATGGCTACACCCTC. It translates to CASSSRGVDGYTL.